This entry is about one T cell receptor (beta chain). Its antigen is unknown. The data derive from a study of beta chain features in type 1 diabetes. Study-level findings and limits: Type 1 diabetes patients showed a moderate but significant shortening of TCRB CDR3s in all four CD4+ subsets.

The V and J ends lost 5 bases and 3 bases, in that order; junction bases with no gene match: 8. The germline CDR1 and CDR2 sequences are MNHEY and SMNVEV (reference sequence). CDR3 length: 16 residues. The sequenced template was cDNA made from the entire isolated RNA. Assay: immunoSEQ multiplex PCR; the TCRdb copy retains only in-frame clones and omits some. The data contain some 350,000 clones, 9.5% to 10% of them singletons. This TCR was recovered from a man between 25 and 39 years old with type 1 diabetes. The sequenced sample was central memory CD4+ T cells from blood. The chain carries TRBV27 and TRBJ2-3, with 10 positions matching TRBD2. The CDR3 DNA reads TGTGCCAGCAGTCCCTTAGCGGGAGGCGTGACAGATACGCAGTATTTT. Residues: CASSPLAGGVTDTQYF.